Listed below are T cell receptor beta chains from one sample, sequenced in a study of T cell clones after liver transplantation. Some clones are missing from TCRdb's copy, which holds only in-frame ones; the method was immunoSEQ multiplex PCR. The table lists around 110,000 clones, just over 90% of them singletons. The sequencing used CD4+ T cells from blood, collected 12 months after liver transplant. The receptors here all came from a human patient who received a liver transplant. Some T cells could come from the graft donor. Both conserved end residues are part of each CDR3. D genes are given only for firm matches. Size is omitted from some rows. Given values are once, few, many or a class for expanded clones.

V gene	clone size	D gene	J gene	CDR3 DNA	CDR3 protein
TRBV5-1	NA	NA	TRBJ1-1	TGCGCCAGCAGCTTGAAGACCGCGGACACTGAAGCTTTCTTT	CASSLKTADTEAFF
TRBV29-1	NA	NA	TRBJ1-4	TGCAGCGTTCTAACCTCTGGGGGGGAAAAACTGTTTTTT	CSVLTSGGEKLFF
TRBV5-1	NA	NA	TRBJ2-1	TGCGCCAGCAGCTTCTACCCGGGTGAGCAGTTCTTC	CASSFYPGEQFF
TRBV15	NA	NA	TRBJ2-7	TGTGCCACCAGCAGAGATGTCGGGGCTTCCTACGAGCAGTACTTC	CATSRDVGASYEQYF
TRBV7-9	NA	NA	TRBJ2-5	TGTGCCAGCAGCTTAGGCGTCCCAGAGACCCAGTACTTC	CASSLGVPETQYF
TRBV29-1	once	TRBD1	TRBJ1-2	TGCAGCGTAAACCGGGACAGCGAACTTAACTATGGCTACACCTTC	CSVNRDSELNYGYTF
TRBV29-1	NA	NA	TRBJ2-1	TGCAGCGTTGAACCGGGGGGACAGTACAATGAGCAGTTCTTC	CSVEPGGQYNEQFF
TRBV30	NA	NA	TRBJ1-4	TGTGCCTGGAGTGTCAGTGAAAAACTGTTTTTT	CAWSVSEKLFF
TRBV2	NA	NA	TRBJ1-1	TGTGCCAGCAGTGCCGTGGGGGGAACCACTGAAGCTTTCTTT	CASSAVGGTTEAFF
TRBV27	NA	TRBD2	TRBJ2-7	TGTGCCAGCAGTTTCCTACTAGCGGGAGATGGACGCGAGCAGTACTTC	CASSFLLAGDGREQYF
TRBV28	NA	NA	TRBJ1-5	TGTGCCAGCAGTGCGGGGAATCAGCCCCAGCATTTT	CASSAGNQPQHF
TRBV6-5	NA	TRBD1	TRBJ2-5	TGTGCCAGCAGTTACAACGACAGGGATCTCAAGACCCAGTACTTC	CASSYNDRDLKTQYF
TRBV5-1	NA	TRBD1	TRBJ2-1	TGCGCCAGCAGCTCTGACAGGGTGTTGGGCCATGAGCAGTTCTTC	CASSSDRVLGHEQFF
TRBV7-8	NA	NA	TRBJ2-2	TGTGCCAGCAGCCGGGGTTACACCGGGGAGCTGTTTTTT	CASSRGYTGELFF
TRBV28	NA	NA	TRBJ2-1	TGTGCCAGCAGCCCCCTGGCGGGAAGGGAGCAGTTCTTC	CASSPLAGREQFF
TRBV28	NA	NA	TRBJ2-1	TGTGCCAGCAGTTTACCTCGGCGGGACAATGAGCAGTTCTTC	CASSLPRRDNEQFF
TRBV2	NA	NA	TRBJ1-2	TGTGCCAGCAGTCAGGGCCGGGAATATGGCTACACCTTC	CASSQGREYGYTF
TRBV30	NA	TRBD2	TRBJ2-3	TGTGCCTGGAGTGGGGATAGCGGGAGCACAGATACGCAGTATTTT	CAWSGDSGSTDTQYF
TRBV28	once	TRBD1	TRBJ1-5	TGTGCCAGCAGGCGACAGGGGGGTTGGGTGGAGCCCCAGCATTTT	CASRRQGGWVEPQHF
TRBV19	NA	TRBD2	TRBJ2-3	TGTGCCACCCAAATGACTAGCGGAGGGACAGATACGCAGTATTTT	CATQMTSGGTDTQYF
TRBV25-1	NA	NA	TRBJ1-1	TGTGCCAGCAGTGAAGAAGGGGCAGGACGCACTGAAGCTTTCTTT	CASSEEGAGRTEAFF
TRBV7-9	NA	TRBD1	TRBJ2-1	TGTGCCAGCAGCACAAGGTGGGACAGGGTTTACAATGAGCAGTTCTTC	CASSTRWDRVYNEQFF
TRBV28	few	NA	TRBJ1-1	TGTGCCAGCAGTTTTTCGGCGGGCACTGAAGCTTTCTTT	CASSFSAGTEAFF
TRBV29-1	NA	TRBD1	TRBJ1-2	TGCAGCGTGGAGGGGGGACAGGGTGTCTATGGCTACACCTTC	CSVEGGQGVYGYTF
TRBV2	once	NA	TRBJ2-1	TGTGCCAGCAGTGGGCACAATGAGCAGTTCTTC	CASSGHNEQFF
TRBV5-1	few	TRBD1	TRBJ1-1	TGCGCCAGCAGCTTGAAGCAGGGGGGCACTGAAGCTTTCTTT	CASSLKQGGTEAFF
TRBV2	NA	TRBD2	TRBJ2-5	TGTGCCAGCATCGGACTAGCGGGAGGGGGGGAGACCCAGTACTTC	CASIGLAGGGETQYF
TRBV4-3	NA	NA	TRBJ1-1	TGCGCCAGCAGCCAGAGGGGTCTGGACACTGAAGCTTTCTTT	CASSQRGLDTEAFF
TRBV19	NA	NA	TRBJ2-3	TGTGCCAGTAGTGGGCTTGGCACAGATACGCAGTATTTT	CASSGLGTDTQYF
TRBV28	NA	NA	TRBJ2-7	TGTGCCAGCAGTTATACAGGGCCCTACGAGCAGTACTTC	CASSYTGPYEQYF
TRBV7-2	NA	TRBD2	TRBJ2-7	TGTGCCAGCAGCTTAGCGGCGGGAGTCCGGGCCGAGCAGTACTTC	CASSLAAGVRAEQYF
TRBV27	few	TRBD1	TRBJ1-5	TGTGCCTCAGGACAGGGTGCAAATCAGCCCCAGCATTTT	CASGQGANQPQHF
TRBV2	NA	TRBD1	TRBJ1-5	TGTGCCAGCAGTGAATCACAGGGGGCCCCATGGCCCCAGCATTTT	CASSESQGAPWPQHF
TRBV6-4	NA	NA	TRBJ2-7	TGTGCCAGCAGTGACTCAAGAGGGGGGAAACCACCCCTGTACGAGCAGTACTTC	CASSDSRGGKPPLYEQYF
TRBV20-1	NA	NA	TRBJ2-1	TGCAGTGCTAGAGTCTCCACTGAGCAGTTCTTC	CSARVSTEQFF
TRBV12-2	NA	NA	TRBJ2-7	TGTGCAAGTCGCCCTCGGGACGGACCCTACGAGCAGTACTTC	CASRPRDGPYEQYF
TRBV5-1	NA	NA	TRBJ1-1	TGCGCCAGCAGCTTGTGGGGGACTGGTGAAGCTTTCTTT	CASSLWGTGEAFF
TRBV19	NA	NA	TRBJ2-5	TGTGCCAGTAGTATCACAAGGCTTGAGACCCAGTACTTC	CASSITRLETQYF
TRBV11-2	NA	NA	TRBJ2-2	TGTGCCAGCAGCAACCCCCCTGTAATCGCCGGGGAGCTGTTTTTT	CASSNPPVIAGELFF
TRBV6-5	NA	NA	TRBJ1-1	TGTGCCAGCACTAGCGCCATGAACACTGAAGCTTTCTTT	CASTSAMNTEAFF
TRBV28	once	NA	TRBJ2-3	TGTGCCAGCAGTTTACGAACCCTCAGGGGGCAGGGGCTAGCGGGTGTCACAGATACGCAGTATTTT	CASSLRTLRGQGLAGVTDTQYF
TRBV7-9	NA	TRBD2	TRBJ2-2	TGTGCCAGCAGGCTAGCGGCGAACACCGGGGAGCTGTTTTTT	CASRLAANTGELFF
TRBV6-5	NA	TRBD2	TRBJ2-1	TGTGCCGCAAGCGAAGCGGGACCTGTGGGTGAGCAGTTCTTC	CAASEAGPVGEQFF
TRBV9	NA	NA	TRBJ2-3	TGTGCCAGCAGCGTAGGAGTCTCTACGCAATATTTT	CASSVGVSTQYF
TRBV9	once	NA	TRBJ2-7	TGTGCCAGCAGCGTAGCTACAGGAGGGTACGAAGAGCAGTACTTC	CASSVATGGYEEQYF
TRBV19	NA	NA	TRBJ2-3	TGTGCCACAAAGTCCCGGGCAGCGGTGGATACGCAGTATTTT	CATKSRAAVDTQYF
TRBV12-5	NA	TRBD2	TRBJ2-7	TGTGCTAGTGGTTTGGTGATAGCGGGAGGGCCCCACGAGCAGTACTTC	CASGLVIAGGPHEQYF
TRBV2	once	NA	TRBJ1-5	TGTGCCAGCAGGGGGGTTAGAGCGAATCAGCCCCAGCATTTT	CASRGVRANQPQHF
TRBV2	NA	NA	TRBJ1-5	TGTGCCAGCAGTGAGTTAGGTCTCCAGCCCCAGCATTTT	CASSELGLQPQHF
TRBV18	NA	NA	TRBJ2-5	TGTGCCAGCTCACCACCGGCGGGGACCCAGTACTTC	CASSPPAGTQYF
TRBV15	NA	NA	TRBJ2-1	TGTGCCACCAGCAGAGAGGGGAGCTCCTACAATGAGCAGTTCTTC	CATSREGSSYNEQFF
TRBV2	few	NA	TRBJ1-5	TGTGCCAGCGGGCTGGGTAATCAGCCCCAGCATTTT	CASGLGNQPQHF
TRBV27	NA	TRBD1	TRBJ1-1	TGTGCCAGCAGGCGACAGGGTACGAACACTGAAGCTTTCTTT	CASRRQGTNTEAFF
TRBV19	NA	NA	TRBJ2-1	TGTGCCAGTAGTTCCAGTAATGAGCAGTTCTTC	CASSSSNEQFF
TRBV10-2	NA	NA	TRBJ2-3	TGCGCCAGCAGTCGAGACCTGGCAGATACGCAGTATTTT	CASSRDLADTQYF
TRBV4-2	NA	NA	TRBJ1-3	TGTGCCAGCAGCCAAGACCCAGGGGTAGGAAACACCATATATTTT	CASSQDPGVGNTIYF
TRBV7-2	NA	NA	TRBJ2-5	TGTGCCAGCAGCCATGACAGGTTGCAAAAGGAGACCCAGTACTTC	CASSHDRLQKETQYF
TRBV11-3	NA	NA	TRBJ2-7	TGTGCCAGCAGCTTAGAGGGGCAGAGCTACGAGCAGTACTTC	CASSLEGQSYEQYF
TRBV11-2	once	NA	TRBJ2-7	TGTGCCAGCAGCTTTAGCCCAGGCACCTACGAGCAGTACTTC	CASSFSPGTYEQYF